The 28 T cell receptor beta chains below were found in one sample sequenced in a study of CD8 T cells in Susac syndrome. The RNA input was about 0.5 to 1 ug, and it was reverse transcribed with random hexamers. From the immunoSEQ multiplex PCR reads, TCRdb called clonotypes with MiXCR, one entry per CDR3 protein. The table shows about 120,000 distinct CDR3 sequences, with 80% to 95% occurring only once. The sample consisted of CD4+ T cells from PBMCs. Receptors originate from a human donor in good health.

The genes are TRBV10-3 and TRBJ2-5, with 10 positions matching TRBD2. The germline V gene encodes CDR1 ENHRY and CDR2 SYGVKD. V gave up 1 base and J gave up 4 bases; unmatched junction bases: 9. The CDR3 totals 17 residues. In DNA form, the CDR3 reads TGTGCCATCAGTGAGTGGAGCGGGGGGGTTTCGGGAGAGACCCAGTACTTC. Translated: CAISEWSGGVSGETQYF.

V and J are TRBV11-2 and TRBJ2-7, with D perhaps being TRBD1 or TRBD2 (5 bases each). The CDR3 runs to 14 residues. Germline V gene lookup returns CDR1 SGHAT and CDR2 FQNNGV. V lost 5 bases to trimming and J lost 1 base, with 12 bases between them. The CDR3 sequence: CASSQRDGSYEQYF. In DNA form, the CDR3 reads TGTGCCAGCAGCCAAAGGGACGGGTCCTACGAGCAGTACTTC. The full variable domain, its missing parts supplied by reference TRBV11-2 and TRBJ2-7, is EAGVAQSPRYKIIEKRQSVAFWCNPISGHATLYWYQQILGQGPKLLIQFQNNGVVDDSQLPKDRFSAERLKGVDSTLKIQPAKLEDSAVYLCASSQRDGSYEQYFGPGTRLTVT.

This chain joins TRBV13 and TRBJ2-1; D possibly uses TRBD1 or TRBD2 (6 bases each). V gave up 4 bases and J gave up 0 bases, with 13 bases separating them. There are 16 residues in the CDR3. In germline, CDR1 is PRHDT, CDR2 FYEKMQ (reference sequence). CDR3 DNA sequence: TGTGCCAGCAGCTACGACGGGGGCAGCTCCTACAATGAGCAGTTCTTC. It encodes CASSYDGGSSYNEQFF.

The chain is built from TRBV29-1 and TRBJ1-3; no reliable D call. V was clipped by 3 bases and J by 1 base, with 1 base between them. The CDR3 is 11 amino acids. Per germline, CDR1 SQVTM and CDR2 ANQGSEA. The CDR3 DNA is TGCAGCGTTGATTCTGGAAACACCATATATTTT. Translation gives CSVDSGNTIYF.

The rearrangement uses TRBV7-2 and TRBJ2-7, with D perhaps given as TRBD1 or TRBD2 (5 bases each). Germline V gene data show CDR1 as SGHTA and CDR2 as FQGNSA. The CDR3 spans 14 residues. V dropped 2 bases and J dropped 3 bases, with 11 bases sitting between them. The CDR3 DNA sequence: TGTGCCAGCAGCTTAATCGAGGGGATCTACGAGCAGTACTTC. Translated: CASSLIEGIYEQYF.

The V call is TRBV5-4, the J call TRBJ1-5; D perhaps matches TRBD1 (5 bases). The CDR3 contains 17 residues. V was pared by 4 bases and J by 0 bases, with 17 bases between. Germline lookup yields CDR1 SGHNT and CDR2 YYREEE (reference sequence). The CDR3 DNA is TGTGCCAGCAGCACGAAGGAGGACGGGACTAGCAATCAGCCCCAGCATTTT. It specifies CASSTKEDGTSNQPQHF.

The chain couples TRBV4-3 to TRBJ2-2, with D uncertain. V was pared by 3 bases and J by 6 bases, with 14 bases between. The germline CDR1 and CDR2 sequences are LGHNA and YSLEER. This CDR3 has 15 residues. CDR3 bases: TGCGCCAGCAGCCAGGTCGCCGCTCTCCCCGGGGAGCTGTTTTTT. Protein: CASSQVAALPGELFF.

The chain carries TRBV19 and TRBJ2-1; TRBD1 is a possible D gene (5 bases). The germline V gene has CDR1 LNHDA and CDR2 SQIVND (reference sequence). The CDR3 extends over 13 amino acids. V lost 4 bases and J lost 3, with 7 bases in between. The CDR3 DNA is TGTGCCAGTAGTAAGGGGAACTACAATGAGCAGTTCTTC. Translated, it gives CASSKGNYNEQFF.

The chain joins TRBV6-2 or TRBV6-3 to TRBJ1-5; D is possibly TRBD1 (5 bases). Germline V lookup: CDR1 MNHEY, CDR2 SVGEGT. The CDR3 has 16 residues. Trimming took 4 bases from V and 4 from J, leaving 17 bases between them. CDR3 sequence reads: CASSSTGTAGNQPQHF. The CDR3 DNA follows: TGTGCCAGCAGTTCTACAGGAACGGCGGGTAATCAGCCCCAGCATTTT.

This chain joins TRBV20-1 and TRBJ2-7; D may be TRBD2 (6 bases). Deletions cut 0 bases from V and 2 bases from J, with 17 bases between. The CDR3 consists of 16 residues. The germline CDR1 and CDR2 sequences are DFQATT and SNEGSKA (reference sequence). The CDR3 DNA sequence: TGCAGTGCTAGAGAAGAGAGTAGCGGAGCCCCCTACGAGCAGTACTTC. This sequence encodes CSAREESSGAPYEQYF.

V is TRBV6-2 or TRBV6-3 and J is TRBJ2-3; unclear D gene. This CDR3 contains 11 residues. The V gene lost 6 bases and the J gene lost 5 bases, with 6 bases spanning the gap. CDR1 and CDR2 (germline): MNHEY, SVGEGT. The CDR3 DNA reads TGTGCCAGCAGCCGAATAGATACGCAGTATTTT. Its protein is CASSRIDTQYF.

This clonotype has just a few counts. The rearrangement joins TRBV6-1 to TRBJ2-7, with no clear D. Germline V lookup: CDR1 MNHNS, CDR2 SASEGT. This CDR3 region has 12 residues. Trimming shortened V by 9 bases and J by 3 bases, and 12 bases separated the two germline ends. The CDR3 sequence: CASGSSDYEQYF. The CDR3, as DNA: TGTGCCAGTGGGTCCTCGGACTACGAGCAGTACTTC.

CDR3 sequence: CASSLTTGSPNEQFF. Written as DNA, the CDR3 is TGCGCCAGCAGCTTAACTACAGGGTCTCCCAATGAGCAGTTCTTC. J is TRBJ2-1 and V is TRBV5-1, with D possibly being TRBD1 (6 bases). V was pared by 2 bases and J by 6 bases, with 15 bases between. This CDR3 spans 15 amino acids. Per germline, CDR1 SGHRS and CDR2 YFSETQ.

The chain carries TRBV20-1 and TRBJ2-2; 11 bases match TRBD1. This CDR3 contains 16 residues. J gave up 0 bases and V 1 base, and 1 base lay outside the gene matches. The V gene's germline CDR1 is DFQATT and CDR2 SNEGSKA (reference sequence). For the CDR3, the DNA is TGCAGTGCTAGAGGGGGACAGGGGGCGAACACCGGGGAGCTGTTTTTT. This sequence encodes CSARGGQGANTGELFF.

This chain links TRBV4-3 with TRBJ2-7; perhaps D is TRBD1 or TRBD2 (5 bases each). Germline assignment: CDR1 LGHNA and CDR2 YSLEER. V lost 5 bases and J 2 bases, leaving 13 bases between the germline ends. This CDR3 contains 14 residues. The CDR3 DNA follows: TGCGCCAGCAGCGAGGGACCCCGAACCTACGAGCAGTACTTC. Amino acid sequence: CASSEGPRTYEQYF.

The count of this clonotype is one. V and J are TRBV7-3 and TRBJ2-3, with 12 bases matching TRBD2. The germline V gene has CDR1 SGHTA and CDR2 FQGTGA. The trim removed 5 bases at V and 2 bases at J, leaving 11 bases unmatched. The CDR3 totals 18 residues. This CDR3 is CASSPSPLAGGTTDTQYF. The CDR3 bases are TGTGCCAGCAGCCCTTCACCCCTAGCGGGGGGGACCACAGATACGCAGTATTTT.

This clonotype was detected only once. The chain employs TRBV7-9 and TRBJ2-7; maybe TRBD1 (5 bases). The CDR3 totals 14 residues. CDR1 is SEHNR, CDR2 FQNEAQ, per germline (reference sequence). V was shortened by 5 bases and J by 4 bases, with 15 bases between the two germline ends. The CDR3 DNA reads TGTGCCAGCAGCCCGGCGGAAGGGGTATACGAGCAGTACTTC. As protein: CASSPAEGVYEQYF. The variable domain in full, completed from reference TRBV7-9 and TRBJ2-7, reads DTGVSQNPRHKITKRGQNVTFRCDPISEHNRLYWYRQTLGQGPEFLTYFQNEAQLEKSRLLSDRFSAERPKGSFSTLEIQRTEQGDSAMYLCASSPAEGVYEQYFGPGTRLTVT.

The V call is TRBV5-6, the J call TRBJ2-5; TRBD2 is a possible D gene (5 bases). This CDR3 is 15 amino acids long. Trimming took off 0 bases at V and 1 base at J, with 10 bases between the two ends. Germline values: CDR1 SGHDT, CDR2 YYEEEE. CDR3 bases: TGTGCCAGCAGCTTGGGAGGGAGCGCCCAAGAGACCCAGTACTTC. Amino acid sequence: CASSLGGSAQETQYF.

The J gene is TRBJ2-1, the V gene TRBV19; D possibly matches TRBD1 or TRBD2 (5 bases each). Germline assignment: CDR1 LNHDA and CDR2 SQIVND (reference sequence). The V end was cut by 6 bases, the J end by 8 bases, with 17 bases between. The CDR3 covers 14 residues. This CDR3 is CASRSGGGTDEQFF. CDR3 bases: TGTGCCAGTAGATCCGGCGGTGGGACGGATGAGCAGTTCTTC.

The chain employs TRBV12-3 or TRBV12-4 and TRBJ2-1, with D unclear. Trimming removed 2 bases at V and 7 bases at J, with 15 bases between. The CDR3 is made up of 15 amino acids. The CDR3 nucleotides read TGTGCCAGCAGTTTAAGGCAAGGTTACCCGAATGAGCAGTTCTTC. Encoded protein: CASSLRQGYPNEQFF.

This rearrangement joins TRBV3-1 to TRBJ1-4; a possible D gene is TRBD1 (5 bases). The CDR3 sequence is 16 residues long. The V and J ends lost 3 bases and 5 bases respectively, with 16 bases between them. CDR1 LGHDT and CDR2 YNNKEL come from the germline V gene (reference sequence). In nucleotides, the CDR3 is TGTGCCAGCAGCCATTCGGATTGGGGGGAGAATGAAAAACTGTTTTTT. As protein: CASSHSDWGENEKLFF.

This clonotype turned up a few times. The V gene is TRBV7-2, the J gene TRBJ1-1; D unresolved. Germline-derived CDR1 and CDR2 are SGHTA and FQGNSA. V was clipped by 0 bases and J by 11 bases, with 10 bases between them. The CDR3 is made up of 12 amino acids. CDR3 coding DNA: TGTGCCAGCAGCTTAGCCGGGCGGCGGGCTTTCTTT. This codes for CASSLAGRRAFF.

The chain employs TRBV10-3 and TRBJ1-2; D ambiguous. Looked up from germline, CDR1 is ENHRY and CDR2 is SYGVKD. CDR3 length: 11 residues. Trimming cost V 0 bases and J 8 bases, with 4 bases left between them. CDR3 nucleotide sequence: TGTGCCATCAGTGAGTCGGGGGGCTACACCTTC. This sequence encodes CAISESGGYTF.

The chain couples TRBV30 to TRBJ2-5, with D possibly TRBD1 on 5 matching bases. The ends were cut back, 4 bases at V and 5 bases at J, with 23 bases in the middle. The CDR3 spans 16 residues. Germline lookup yields CDR1 GTSNPN and CDR2 SVGIG (reference sequence). The CDR3 DNA is TGTGCCTGGACCGATGGCACCACCTTTGCAGGGGAGACCCAGTACTTC. The encoded protein is CAWTDGTTFAGETQYF.

The chain employs TRBV5-1 and TRBJ1-1, with 10 bases fitting TRBD1. CDR3 length equals 16 residues. CDR1 and CDR2 from the germline V gene are SGHRS and YFSETQ. V was clipped by 4 bases and J by 4 bases; unmatched bases: 10. The CDR3 nucleotides read TGCGCCAGCAGCGCAAACCTGGGACAGGGGTCCACTGAAGCTTTCTTT. Residues: CASSANLGQGSTEAFF.

The chain uses TRBV6-2 or TRBV6-3 and TRBJ2-2; no reliable D call. From germline, CDR1 is MNHEY and CDR2 SVGEGT. V was shortened by 10 bases and J by 8 bases, with 8 bases between the two germline ends. The CDR3 has 10 amino acids. The CDR3 nucleotides read TGTGCCACCCGGCGGGGGGAGCTGTTTTTT. It is translated as CATRRGELFF.

The CDR3 bases are TGTGCCAGTAGCCCAGGACCAAGCCAAGAGACCCAGTACTTC. This codes for CASSPGPSQETQYF. The chain joins TRBV19 to TRBJ2-5; D uncertain. Germline V gene data show CDR1 as LNHDA and CDR2 as SQIVND (reference sequence). V lost 6 bases and J lost 1, with 12 bases in between. The CDR3 sequence is 14 residues long.

The chain employs TRBV23-1 and TRBJ1-1, with 7 bases aligning to TRBD1. TRBV23-1 is designated an ORF whose function remains uncertain. The CDR3 is 17 residues long. V lost 11 bases, J lost 5 bases, and 23 bases stayed unmatched. CDR3 in amino acids: CAVRSRGHANNGTEAFF. CDR3 sequence (DNA): TGCGCCGTCCGGTCGAGGGGGCACGCTAACAATGGGACTGAAGCTTTCTTT.